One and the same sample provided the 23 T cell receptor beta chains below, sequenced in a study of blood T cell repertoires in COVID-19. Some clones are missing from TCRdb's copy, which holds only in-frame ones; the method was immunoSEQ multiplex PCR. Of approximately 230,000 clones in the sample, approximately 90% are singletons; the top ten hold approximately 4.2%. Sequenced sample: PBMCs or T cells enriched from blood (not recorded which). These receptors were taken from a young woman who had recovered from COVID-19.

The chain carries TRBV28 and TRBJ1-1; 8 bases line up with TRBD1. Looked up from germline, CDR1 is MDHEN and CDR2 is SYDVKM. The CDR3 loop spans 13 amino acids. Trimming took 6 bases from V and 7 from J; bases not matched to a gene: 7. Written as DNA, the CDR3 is TGTGCCAGCAGCCGGACACAGGGGGTTGAAGCTTTCTTT. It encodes CASSRTQGVEAFF.

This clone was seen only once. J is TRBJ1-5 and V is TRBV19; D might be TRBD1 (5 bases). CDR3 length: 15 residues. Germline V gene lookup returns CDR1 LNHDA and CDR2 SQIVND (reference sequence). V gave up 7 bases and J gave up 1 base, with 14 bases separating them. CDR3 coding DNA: TGTGCCAGTAAGGCGCGGGGGTTAAGCAATCAGCCCCAGCATTTT. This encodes CASKARGLSNQPQHF.

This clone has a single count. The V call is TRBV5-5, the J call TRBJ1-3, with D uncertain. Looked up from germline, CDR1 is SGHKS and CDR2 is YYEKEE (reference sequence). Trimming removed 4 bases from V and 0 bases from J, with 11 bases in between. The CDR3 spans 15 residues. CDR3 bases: TGTGCCAGCAGCGGAGGGAGTTACTCTGGAAACACCATATATTTT. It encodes CASSGGSYSGNTIYF.

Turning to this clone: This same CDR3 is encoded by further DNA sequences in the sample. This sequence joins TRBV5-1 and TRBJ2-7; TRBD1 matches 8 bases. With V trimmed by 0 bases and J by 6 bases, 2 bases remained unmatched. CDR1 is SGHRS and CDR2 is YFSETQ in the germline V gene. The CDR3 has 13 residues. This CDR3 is CASSLGTGREQYF. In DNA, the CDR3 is TGCGCCAGCAGCTTGGGGACAGGGCGCGAGCAGTACTTC.

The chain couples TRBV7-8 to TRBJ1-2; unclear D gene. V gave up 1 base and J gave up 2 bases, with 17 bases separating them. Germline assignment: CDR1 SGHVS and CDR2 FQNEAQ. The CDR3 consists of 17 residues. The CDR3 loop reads CASSLETHKDINYGYTF. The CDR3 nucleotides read TGTGCCAGCAGCTTAGAGACGCACAAAGACATCAACTATGGCTACACCTTC.

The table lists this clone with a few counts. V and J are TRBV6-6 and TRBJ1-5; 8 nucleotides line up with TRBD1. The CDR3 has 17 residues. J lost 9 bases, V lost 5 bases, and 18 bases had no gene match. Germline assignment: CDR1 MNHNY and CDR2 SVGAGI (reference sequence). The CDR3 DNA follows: TGTGCCAGCAGTCAAAATTTCCGTCGCGGGACAGGAAGGCCCCAGCATTTT. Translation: CASSQNFRRGTGRPQHF.

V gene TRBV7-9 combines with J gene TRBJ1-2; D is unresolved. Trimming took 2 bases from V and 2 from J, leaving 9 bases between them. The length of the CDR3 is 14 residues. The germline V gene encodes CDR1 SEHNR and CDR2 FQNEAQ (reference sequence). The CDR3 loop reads CASSLRGDNYGYTF. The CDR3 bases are TGTGCCAGCAGCTTAAGAGGCGACAACTATGGCTACACCTTC.

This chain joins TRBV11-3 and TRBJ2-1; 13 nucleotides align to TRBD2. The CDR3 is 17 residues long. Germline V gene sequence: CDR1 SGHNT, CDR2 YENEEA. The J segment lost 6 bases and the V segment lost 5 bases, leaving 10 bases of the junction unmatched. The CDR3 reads CASSRTSGRAWGNEQFF. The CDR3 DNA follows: TGTGCCAGCAGCCGTACTAGCGGGAGGGCCTGGGGCAATGAGCAGTTCTTC.

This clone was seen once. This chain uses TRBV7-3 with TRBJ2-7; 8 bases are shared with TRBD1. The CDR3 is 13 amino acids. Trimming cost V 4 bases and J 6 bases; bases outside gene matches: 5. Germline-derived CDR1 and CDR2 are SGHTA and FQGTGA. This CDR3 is CASSSNGQGEQYF. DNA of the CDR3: TGTGCCAGCAGCTCAAACGGACAGGGCGAGCAGTACTTC.

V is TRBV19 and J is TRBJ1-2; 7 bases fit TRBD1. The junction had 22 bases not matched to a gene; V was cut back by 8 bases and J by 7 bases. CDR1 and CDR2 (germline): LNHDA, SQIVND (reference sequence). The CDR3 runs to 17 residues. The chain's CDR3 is CASRQQAGQGVLFGYTF. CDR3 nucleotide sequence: TGTGCCAGTCGCCAACAGGCGGGTCAGGGGGTACTGTTTGGCTACACCTTC.

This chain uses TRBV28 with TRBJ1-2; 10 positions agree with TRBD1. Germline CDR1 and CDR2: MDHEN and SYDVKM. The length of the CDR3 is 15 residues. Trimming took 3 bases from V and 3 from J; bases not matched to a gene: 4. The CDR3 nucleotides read TGTGCCAGCAGTTTTTCAGGGACAGGGGACTATGGCTACACCTTC. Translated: CASSFSGTGDYGYTF.

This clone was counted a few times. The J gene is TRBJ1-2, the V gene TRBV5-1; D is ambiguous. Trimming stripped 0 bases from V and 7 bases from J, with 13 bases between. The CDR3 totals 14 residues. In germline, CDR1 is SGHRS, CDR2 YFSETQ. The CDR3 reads CASSLGSSVSGYTF. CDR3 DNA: TGCGCCAGCAGCTTGGGGTCCTCGGTCTCTGGCTACACCTTC.

The CDR3 reads CASRLAGGSQNEQFF. DNA for the CDR3: TGTGCCAGCAGACTAGCGGGAGGGAGCCAAAATGAGCAGTTCTTC. The chain carries TRBV19 and TRBJ2-1; 14 bases agree with TRBD2. Trimming at V came to 9 bases and at J to 7 bases, leaving 8 bases not matched to a gene. The germline gives CDR1 LNHDA, CDR2 SQIVND (reference sequence). This CDR3 spans 15 amino acids.

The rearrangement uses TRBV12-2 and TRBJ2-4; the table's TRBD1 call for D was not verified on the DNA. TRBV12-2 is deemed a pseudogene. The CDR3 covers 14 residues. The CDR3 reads CASRPGWAKNIQYF. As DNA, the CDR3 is TGTGCAAGTCGCCCTGGCTGGGCCAAAAACATTCAGTACTTC.

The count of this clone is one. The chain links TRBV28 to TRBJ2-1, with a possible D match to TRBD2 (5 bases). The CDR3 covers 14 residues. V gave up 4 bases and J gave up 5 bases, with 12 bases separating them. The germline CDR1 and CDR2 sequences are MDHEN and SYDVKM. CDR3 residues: CASSSMTTDNEQFF. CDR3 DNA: TGTGCCAGCAGTTCGATGACTACCGACAATGAGCAGTTCTTC.

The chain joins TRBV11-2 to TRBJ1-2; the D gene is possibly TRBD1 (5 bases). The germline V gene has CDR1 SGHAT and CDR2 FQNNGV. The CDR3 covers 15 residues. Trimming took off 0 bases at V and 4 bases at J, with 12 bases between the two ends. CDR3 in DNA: TGTGCCAGCAGCTTAGAACCCTCAGGGTCCTATGGCTACACCTTC. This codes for CASSLEPSGSYGYTF.

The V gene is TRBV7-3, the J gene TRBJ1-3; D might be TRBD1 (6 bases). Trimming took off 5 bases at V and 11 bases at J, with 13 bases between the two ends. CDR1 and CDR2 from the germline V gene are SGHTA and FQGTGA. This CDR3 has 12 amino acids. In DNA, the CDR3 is TGTGCCAGCAGCAACAATGGGGGCCCCATATATTTT. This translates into CASSNNGGPIYF.

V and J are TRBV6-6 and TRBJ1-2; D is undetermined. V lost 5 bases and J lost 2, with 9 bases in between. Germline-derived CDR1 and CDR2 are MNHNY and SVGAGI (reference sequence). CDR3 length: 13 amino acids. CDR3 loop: CASSPGSNYGYTF. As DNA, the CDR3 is TGTGCCAGCAGTCCGGGGTCCAACTATGGCTACACCTTC.

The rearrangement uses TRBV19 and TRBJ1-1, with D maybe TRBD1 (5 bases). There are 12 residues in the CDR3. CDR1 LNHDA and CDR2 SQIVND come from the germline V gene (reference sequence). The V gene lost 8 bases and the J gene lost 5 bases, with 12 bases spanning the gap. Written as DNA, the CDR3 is TGTGCCAGTCAAACAGGAACAACTGAAGCTTTCTTT. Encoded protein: CASQTGTTEAFF.

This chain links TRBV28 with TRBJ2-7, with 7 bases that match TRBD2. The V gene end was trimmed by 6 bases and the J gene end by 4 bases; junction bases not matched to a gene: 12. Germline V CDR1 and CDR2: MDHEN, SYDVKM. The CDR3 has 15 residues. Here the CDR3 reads CASSPSRGRRYEQYF. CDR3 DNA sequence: TGTGCCAGCAGCCCCTCCCGCGGGAGACGGTACGAGCAGTACTTC.

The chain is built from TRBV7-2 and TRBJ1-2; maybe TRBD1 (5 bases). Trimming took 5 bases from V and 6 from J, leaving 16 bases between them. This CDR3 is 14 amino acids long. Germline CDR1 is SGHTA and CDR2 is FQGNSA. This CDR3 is CASSLGTSSNGYTF. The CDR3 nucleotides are TGTGCCAGCAGCCTCGGGACTAGCAGCAATGGCTACACCTTC.

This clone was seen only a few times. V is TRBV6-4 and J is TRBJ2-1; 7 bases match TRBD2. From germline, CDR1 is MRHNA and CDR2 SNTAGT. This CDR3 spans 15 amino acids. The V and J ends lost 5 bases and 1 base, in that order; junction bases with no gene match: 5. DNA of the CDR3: TGTGCCAGCAGTAAGGTAGCGGGTTCCTACAATGAGCAGTTCTTC. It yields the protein CASSKVAGSYNEQFF.

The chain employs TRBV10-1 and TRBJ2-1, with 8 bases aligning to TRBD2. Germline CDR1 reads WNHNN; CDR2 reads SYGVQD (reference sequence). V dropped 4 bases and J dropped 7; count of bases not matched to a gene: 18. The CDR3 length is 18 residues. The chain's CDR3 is CASSGLLRAGAAVNEQFF. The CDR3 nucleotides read TGCGCCAGCAGTGGATTGTTGCGAGCGGGAGCGGCGGTTAATGAGCAGTTCTTC.